These 10 T cell receptor beta chains were sequenced from one sample in a study of beta chain features in type 1 diabetes. Investigators reverse transcribed all isolated RNA, so they sequenced expressed TCRB transcripts. Here immunoSEQ multiplex PCR was the method, and the copy in TCRdb shows in-frame clones only, minus some. The table includes 200,000 to 250,000 clones, more than 9% detected once. The sample consisted of naive CD4+ T cells from blood. The receptors here all came from a woman aged 18-30 years in good health.

This clone was observed a handful of times. This chain uses TRBV25-1 with TRBJ2-2; possible D gene TRBD2, 5 bases. Germline CDR1 MGHDK, CDR2 SYGVNS. The CDR3 contains 13 residues. V was trimmed by 7 bases and J by 15 bases, leaving 21 bases between them. For the CDR3, the DNA is TGTGCCAGCACTAGATCAGCGGCCCGGTTTATGTTTTTT. Translation gives CASTRSAARFMFF.

This clone occurred a few times. The chain has TRBV7-9 and TRBJ2-7; D perhaps matches TRBD2 (7 bases). V was pared by 0 bases and J by 0 bases, with 12 bases between. The CDR3 is 16 residues long. CDR1 is SEHNR, CDR2 FQNEAQ, per germline (reference sequence). The CDR3 DNA follows: TGTGCCAGCAGCTTAGCGGGGGGGCTCACCTCCTACGAGCAGTACTTC. This encodes CASSLAGGLTSYEQYF.

The chain employs TRBV5-1 and TRBJ2-5; D unclear. In germline, CDR1 is SGHRS, CDR2 YFSETQ. The CDR3 is 15 amino acids. V gave up 3 bases and J gave up 3 bases, with 15 bases separating them. The CDR3 reads CASSSAGQAEETQYF. The CDR3 DNA sequence: TGCGCCAGCAGCTCCGCCGGTCAGGCCGAAGAGACCCAGTACTTC.

This clone has a handful of counts. The chain carries TRBV6-1 and TRBJ2-7; D perhaps matches TRBD2 (5 bases). This CDR3 comprises 13 residues. CDR1 MNHNS and CDR2 SASEGT come from the germline V gene. V lost 7 bases to trimming and J lost 2 bases, with 12 bases between them. For the CDR3, the DNA is TGTGCCAGCACGCCGGGAATCCCCTACGAGCAGTACTTC. Its translation: CASTPGIPYEQYF.

The J gene is TRBJ1-5, the V gene TRBV6-1, with D uncertain. The germline V and J ends were trimmed by 6 bases and 4 bases, with 7 bases remaining between them. The CDR3 runs to 12 residues. Germline CDR1 and CDR2: MNHNS and SASEGT. As DNA, the CDR3 is TGTGCCAGCAGCGTTAAAAATCAGCCCCAGCATTTT. Its translation: CASSVKNQPQHF.

This clone was observed a handful of times. V gene TRBV6-6 combines with J gene TRBJ2-7; 9 nucleotides agree with TRBD1. The germline CDR1 and CDR2 sequences are MNHNY and SVGAGI (reference sequence). With V trimmed by 5 bases and J by 6 bases, 8 bases remained unmatched. The CDR3 runs to 14 residues. The CDR3 nucleotides are TGTGCCAGCAGTACAACCGGGACAGGGTCCGAGCAGTACTTC. It is translated as CASSTTGTGSEQYF.

The chain combines TRBV7-2 with TRBJ1-1, with 7 bases matching TRBD1. This CDR3 comprises 14 residues. The junction had 5 bases not matched to a gene; V was cut back by 5 bases and J by 2 bases. Germline lookup yields CDR1 SGHTA and CDR2 FQGNSA. CDR3 bases: TGTGCCAGCAGCCTGGGACAGAGCAACACTGAAGCTTTCTTT. It codes for CASSLGQSNTEAFF.

V and J are TRBV10-3 and TRBJ2-7; maybe TRBD2 (6 bases). Germline assignment: CDR1 ENHRY and CDR2 SYGVKD. Trimming left V 5 bases short and J 5 bases short, with 13 bases between. The CDR3 length is 13 residues. CDR3 bases: TGTGCCATCAGTAGGGACTCCTACGACGAGCAGTACTTC. Protein product: CAISRDSYDEQYF.

The chain recombines TRBV12-5 with TRBJ1-1, with D possibly being TRBD1 (6 bases). Germline loops: CDR1 LGHNT, CDR2 FRNRAP. CDR3 length: 14 residues. Trimming cost V 6 bases and J 3 bases, with 14 bases left between them. CDR3 amino acids: CASGEPGAYTEAFF. The CDR3 DNA follows: TGTGCTAGTGGCGAACCAGGGGCTTACACTGAAGCTTTCTTT.

Only a few counts were recorded for this clone. V gene TRBV29-1 combines with J gene TRBJ2-5; 9 bases are shared with TRBD2. The CDR3 spans 15 residues. The V segment lost 8 bases and the J segment 5 bases; nucleotides outside the gene matches: 15. Germline lookup yields CDR1 SQVTM and CDR2 ANQGSEA. The CDR3 protein is CSWGGLAGFSETQYF. CDR3 sequence (DNA): TGCAGCTGGGGGGGGCTAGCGGGATTTTCGGAGACCCAGTACTTC.